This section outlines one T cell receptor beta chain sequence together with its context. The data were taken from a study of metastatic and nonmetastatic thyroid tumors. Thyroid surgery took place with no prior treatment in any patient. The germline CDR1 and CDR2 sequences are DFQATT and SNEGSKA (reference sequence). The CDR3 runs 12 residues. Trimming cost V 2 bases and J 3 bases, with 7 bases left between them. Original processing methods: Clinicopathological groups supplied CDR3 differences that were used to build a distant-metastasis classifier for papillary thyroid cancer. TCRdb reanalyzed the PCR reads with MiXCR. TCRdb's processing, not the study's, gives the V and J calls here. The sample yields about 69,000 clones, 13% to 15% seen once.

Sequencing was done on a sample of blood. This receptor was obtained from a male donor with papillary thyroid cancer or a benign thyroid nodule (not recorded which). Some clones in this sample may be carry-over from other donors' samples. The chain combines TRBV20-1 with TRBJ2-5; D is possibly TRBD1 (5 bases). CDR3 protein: CSARQGEETQYF. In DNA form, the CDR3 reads TGCAGTGCTAGACAGGGTGAAGAGACCCAGTACTTC.